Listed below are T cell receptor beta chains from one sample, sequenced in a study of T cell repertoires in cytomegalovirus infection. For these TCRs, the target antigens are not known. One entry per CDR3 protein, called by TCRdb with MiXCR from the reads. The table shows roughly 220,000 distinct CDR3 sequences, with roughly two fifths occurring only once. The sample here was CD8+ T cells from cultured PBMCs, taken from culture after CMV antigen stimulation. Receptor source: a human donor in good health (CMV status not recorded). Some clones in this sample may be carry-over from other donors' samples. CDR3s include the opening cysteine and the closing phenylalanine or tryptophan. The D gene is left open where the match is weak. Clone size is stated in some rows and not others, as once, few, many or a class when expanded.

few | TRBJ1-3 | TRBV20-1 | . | CSARGTFDSGNTIYF | TGCAGTGCTAGGGGGACTTTCGACTCTGGAAACACCATATATTTT
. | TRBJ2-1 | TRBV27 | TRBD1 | CASSLMTGDNEQFF | TGTGCCAGCAGTTTGATGACAGGGGACAATGAGCAGTTCTTC
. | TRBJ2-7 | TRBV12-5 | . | CASADPGRMDEQYF | TGTGCTAGTGCCGACCCCGGGAGAATGGACGAGCAGTACTTC
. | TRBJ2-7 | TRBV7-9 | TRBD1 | CASTADRGLTYEQYF | TGTGCCAGCACCGCCGACAGGGGGTTAACCTACGAGCAGTACTTC
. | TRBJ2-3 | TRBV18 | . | CASSPRTGELAGPTDTQYF | TGTGCCAGCTCACCAAGGACAGGGGAGCTAGCGGGACCTACAGATACGCAGTATTTT
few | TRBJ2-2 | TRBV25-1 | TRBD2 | CASRQRGYTGELFF | TGTGCCAGCCGCCAGCGGGGTTACACCGGGGAGCTGTTTTTT
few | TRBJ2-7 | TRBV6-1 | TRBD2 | CASSETREGLREQYF | TGTGCCAGCAGTGAGACCAGGGAGGGACTACGTGAGCAGTACTTC
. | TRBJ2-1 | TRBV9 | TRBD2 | CASSDAGLAGYNEQFF | TGTGCCAGCAGCGACGCGGGACTAGCGGGATACAATGAGCAGTTCTTC
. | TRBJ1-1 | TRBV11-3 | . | CASSRGGGRSEAFF | TGTGCCAGCAGCCGAGGGGGAGGGAGGAGTGAAGCTTTCTTT
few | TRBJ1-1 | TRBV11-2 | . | CASSVGDGGAPGPNTEAFF | TGTGCCAGCAGCGTCGGGGACGGCGGGGCCCCGGGCCCGAACACTGAAGCTTTCTTT
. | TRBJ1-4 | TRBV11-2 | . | CASRHPQGDEKLFF | TGTGCCAGCAGGCATCCCCAGGGTGATGAAAAACTGTTTTTT
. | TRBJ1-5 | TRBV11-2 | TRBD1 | CASSLDRGRYQPQHF | TGTGCCAGCAGCCTCGACAGGGGGAGGTATCAGCCCCAGCATTTT